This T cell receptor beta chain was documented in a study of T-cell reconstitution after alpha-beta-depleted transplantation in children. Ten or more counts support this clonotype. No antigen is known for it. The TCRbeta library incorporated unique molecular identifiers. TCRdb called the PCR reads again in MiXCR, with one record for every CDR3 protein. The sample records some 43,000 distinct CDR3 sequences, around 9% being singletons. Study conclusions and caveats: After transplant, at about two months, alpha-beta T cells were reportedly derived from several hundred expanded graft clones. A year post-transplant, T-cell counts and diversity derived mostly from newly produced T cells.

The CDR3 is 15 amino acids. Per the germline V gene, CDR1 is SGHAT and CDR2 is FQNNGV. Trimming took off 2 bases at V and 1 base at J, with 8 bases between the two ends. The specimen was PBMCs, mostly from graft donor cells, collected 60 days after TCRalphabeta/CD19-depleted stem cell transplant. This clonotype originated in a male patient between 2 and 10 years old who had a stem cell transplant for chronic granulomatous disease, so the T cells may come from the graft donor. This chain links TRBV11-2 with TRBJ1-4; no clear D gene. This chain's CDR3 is CASSLRDLTNEKLFF. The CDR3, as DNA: TGTGCCAGCAGCTTACGAGACTTAACTAATGAAAAACTGTTTTTT.